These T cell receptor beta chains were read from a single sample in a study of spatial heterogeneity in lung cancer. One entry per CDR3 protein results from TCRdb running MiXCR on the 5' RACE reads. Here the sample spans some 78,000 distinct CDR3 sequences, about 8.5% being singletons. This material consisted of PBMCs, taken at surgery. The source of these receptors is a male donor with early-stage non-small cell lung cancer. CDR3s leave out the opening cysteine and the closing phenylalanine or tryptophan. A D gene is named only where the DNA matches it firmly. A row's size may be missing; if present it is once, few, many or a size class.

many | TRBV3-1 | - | ASSQGADGGLYEQY
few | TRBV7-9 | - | ASSLAPRQGSGEQF
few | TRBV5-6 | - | ASSQDRNYGYT
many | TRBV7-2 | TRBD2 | ASSLSAGVNTQY
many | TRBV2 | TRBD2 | ASSEQAGRAEQF
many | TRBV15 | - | ATSRDLRPPNGYT
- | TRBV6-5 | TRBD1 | ASRQGGGNTEAF
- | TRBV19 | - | ATTPRHQLGANEQF
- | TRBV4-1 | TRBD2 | ASSPGLAVYNEQF
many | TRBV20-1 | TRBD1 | SARDRRGQTEAF
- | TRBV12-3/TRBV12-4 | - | ASSRISGAYNEQF
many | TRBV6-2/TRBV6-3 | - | ASSSPRVGTYEQY
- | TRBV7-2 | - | ASSLVIGRDGYT
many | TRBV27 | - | ASRPGGTDTQY
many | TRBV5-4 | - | ASSSVAGGREQY
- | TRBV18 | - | ASSTGTENSPLH
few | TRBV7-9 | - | ASSLRGSNQPQH
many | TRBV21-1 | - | ASSAPSGTSAPRETQY
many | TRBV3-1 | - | ASSQGTGDSEAF
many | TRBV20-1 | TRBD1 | SALRGGRGYT
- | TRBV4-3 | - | ASSQAWGSTEAF
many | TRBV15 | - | ATSRDSSNTEAF
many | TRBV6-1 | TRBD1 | ASSRTGGAGPTDTQY
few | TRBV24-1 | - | ATSDSSPSTGELF
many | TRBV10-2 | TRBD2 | ASSILAGGPNTGELF
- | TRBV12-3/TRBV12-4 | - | ASSLNQGPNSPLH
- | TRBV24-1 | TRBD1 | ATSSPGQVYNEQF
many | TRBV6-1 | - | ASRRDGDTQY
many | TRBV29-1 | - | SQRKESPDTQY
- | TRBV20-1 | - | SARGLQETQY